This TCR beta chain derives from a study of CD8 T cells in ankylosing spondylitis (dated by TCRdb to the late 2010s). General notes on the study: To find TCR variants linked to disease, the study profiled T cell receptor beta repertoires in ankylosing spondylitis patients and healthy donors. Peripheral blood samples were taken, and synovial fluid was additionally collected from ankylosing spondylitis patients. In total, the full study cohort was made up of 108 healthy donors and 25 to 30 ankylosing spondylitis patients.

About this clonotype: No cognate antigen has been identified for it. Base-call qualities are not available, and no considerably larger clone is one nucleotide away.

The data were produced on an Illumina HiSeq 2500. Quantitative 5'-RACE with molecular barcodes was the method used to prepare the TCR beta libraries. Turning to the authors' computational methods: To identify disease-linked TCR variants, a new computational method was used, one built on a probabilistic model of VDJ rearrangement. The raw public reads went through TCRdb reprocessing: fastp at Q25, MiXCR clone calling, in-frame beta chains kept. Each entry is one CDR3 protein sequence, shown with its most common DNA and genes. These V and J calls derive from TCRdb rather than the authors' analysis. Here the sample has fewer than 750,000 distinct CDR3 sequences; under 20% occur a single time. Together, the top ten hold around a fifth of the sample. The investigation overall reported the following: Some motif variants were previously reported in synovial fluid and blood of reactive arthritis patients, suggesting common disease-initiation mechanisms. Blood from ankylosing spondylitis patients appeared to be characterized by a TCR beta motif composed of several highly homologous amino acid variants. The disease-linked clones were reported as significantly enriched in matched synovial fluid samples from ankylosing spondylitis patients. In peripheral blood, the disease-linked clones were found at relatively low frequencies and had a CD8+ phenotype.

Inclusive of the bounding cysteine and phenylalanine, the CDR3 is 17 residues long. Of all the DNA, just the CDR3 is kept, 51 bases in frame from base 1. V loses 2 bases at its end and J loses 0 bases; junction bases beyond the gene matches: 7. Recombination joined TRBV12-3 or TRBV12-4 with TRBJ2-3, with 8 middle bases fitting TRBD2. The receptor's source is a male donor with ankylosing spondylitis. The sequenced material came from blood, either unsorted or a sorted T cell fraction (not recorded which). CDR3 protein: CASSLMASGQSTDTQYF. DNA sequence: TGTGCCAGCAGTTTAATGGCTAGCGGGCAAAGCACAGATACGCAGTATTTT.